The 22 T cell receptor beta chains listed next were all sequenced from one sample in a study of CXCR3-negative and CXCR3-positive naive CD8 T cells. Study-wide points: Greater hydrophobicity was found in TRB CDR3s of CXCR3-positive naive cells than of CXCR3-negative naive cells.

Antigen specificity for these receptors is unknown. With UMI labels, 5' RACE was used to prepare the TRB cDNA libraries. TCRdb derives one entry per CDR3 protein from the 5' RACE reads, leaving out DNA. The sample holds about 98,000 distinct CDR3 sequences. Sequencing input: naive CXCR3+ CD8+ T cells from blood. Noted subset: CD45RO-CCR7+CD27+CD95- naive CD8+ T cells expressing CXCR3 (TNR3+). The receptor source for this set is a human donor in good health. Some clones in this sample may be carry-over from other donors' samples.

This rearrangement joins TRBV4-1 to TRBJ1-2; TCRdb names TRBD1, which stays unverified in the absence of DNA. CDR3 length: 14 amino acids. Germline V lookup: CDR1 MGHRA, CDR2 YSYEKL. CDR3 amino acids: CASSQGAPNYGYTF.

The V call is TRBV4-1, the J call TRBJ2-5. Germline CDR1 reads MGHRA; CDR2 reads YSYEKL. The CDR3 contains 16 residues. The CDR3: CASSRVPLEGQETQYF.

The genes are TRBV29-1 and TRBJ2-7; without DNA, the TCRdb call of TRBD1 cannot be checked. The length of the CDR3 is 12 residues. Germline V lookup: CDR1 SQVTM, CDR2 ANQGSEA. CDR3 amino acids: CSAKGSLVEQYF.

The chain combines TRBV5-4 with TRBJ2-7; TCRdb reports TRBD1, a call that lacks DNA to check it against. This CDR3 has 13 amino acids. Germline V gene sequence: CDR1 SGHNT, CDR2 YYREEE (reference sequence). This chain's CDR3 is CASSLRGIYEQYF.

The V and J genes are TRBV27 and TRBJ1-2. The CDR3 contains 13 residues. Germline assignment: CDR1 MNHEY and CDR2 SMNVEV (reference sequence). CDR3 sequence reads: CASSLGGIGGYTF.

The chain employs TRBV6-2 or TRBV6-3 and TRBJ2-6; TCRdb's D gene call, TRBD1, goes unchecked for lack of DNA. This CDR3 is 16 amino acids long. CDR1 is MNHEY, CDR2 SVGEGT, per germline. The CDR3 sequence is CASKGHPSSGANVLTF.

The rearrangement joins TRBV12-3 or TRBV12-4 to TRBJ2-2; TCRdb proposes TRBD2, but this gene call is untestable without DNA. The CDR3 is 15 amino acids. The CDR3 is CASSPSDANTGELFF.

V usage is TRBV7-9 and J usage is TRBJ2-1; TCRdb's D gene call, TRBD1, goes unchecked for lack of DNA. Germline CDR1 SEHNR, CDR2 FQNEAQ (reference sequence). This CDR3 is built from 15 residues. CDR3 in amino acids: CASSSRDTYYNEQFF.

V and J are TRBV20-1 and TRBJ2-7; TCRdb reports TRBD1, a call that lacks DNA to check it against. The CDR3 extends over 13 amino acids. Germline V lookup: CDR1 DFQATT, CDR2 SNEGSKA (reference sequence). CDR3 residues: CSAPDREAGEQYF.

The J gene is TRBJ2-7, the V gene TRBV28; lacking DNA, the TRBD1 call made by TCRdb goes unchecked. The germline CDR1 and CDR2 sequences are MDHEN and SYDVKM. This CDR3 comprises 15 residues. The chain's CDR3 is CASSPRGRNSYEQYF.

The CDR3: CASRTSGASYNEQFF. The chain uses TRBV7-9 and TRBJ2-1; the TRBD2 assignment by TCRdb is unverifiable without DNA. The CDR3 runs to 15 residues. Germline V gene data show CDR1 as SEHNR and CDR2 as FQNEAQ (reference sequence).

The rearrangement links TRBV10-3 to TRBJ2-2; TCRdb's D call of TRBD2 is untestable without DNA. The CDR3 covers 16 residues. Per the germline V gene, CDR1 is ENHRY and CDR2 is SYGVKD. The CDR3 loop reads CAIKLAGGSNTGELFF.

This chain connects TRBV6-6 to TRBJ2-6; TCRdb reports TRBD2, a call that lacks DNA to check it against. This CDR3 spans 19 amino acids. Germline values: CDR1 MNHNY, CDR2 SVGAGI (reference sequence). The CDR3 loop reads CATDNSGGGAPPWANVLTF.

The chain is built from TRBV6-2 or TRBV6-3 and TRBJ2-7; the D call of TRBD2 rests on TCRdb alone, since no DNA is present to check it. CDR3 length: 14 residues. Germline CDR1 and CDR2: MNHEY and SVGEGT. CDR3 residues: CASSYGTSSYEQYF.

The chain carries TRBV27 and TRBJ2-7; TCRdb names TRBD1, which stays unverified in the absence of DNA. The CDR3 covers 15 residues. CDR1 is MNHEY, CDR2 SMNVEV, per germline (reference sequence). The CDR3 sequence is CAREQGRESSGEQYF.

The CDR3 loop is CSVTPGQETDTQYF. J is TRBJ2-3 and V is TRBV29-1; TCRdb gives TRBD1 as the D gene, but with no DNA this cannot be confirmed. This CDR3 is 14 amino acids long. The germline CDR1 and CDR2 sequences are SQVTM and ANQGSEA.

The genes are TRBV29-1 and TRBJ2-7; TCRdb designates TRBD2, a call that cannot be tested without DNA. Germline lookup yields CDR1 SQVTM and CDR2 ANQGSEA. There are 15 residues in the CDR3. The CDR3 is CSVEVTSGGLYEQYF.

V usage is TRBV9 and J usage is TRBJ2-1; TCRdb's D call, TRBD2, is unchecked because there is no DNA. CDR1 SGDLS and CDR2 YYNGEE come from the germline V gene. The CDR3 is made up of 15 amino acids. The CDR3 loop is CASSVSGGPYNEQFF. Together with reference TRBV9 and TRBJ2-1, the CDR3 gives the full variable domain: DSGVTQTPKHLITATGQRVTLRCSPRSGDLSVYWYQQSLDQGLQFLIQYYNGEERAKGNILERFSAQQFPDLHSELNLSSLELGDSALYFCASSVSGGPYNEQFFGPGTRLTVL.

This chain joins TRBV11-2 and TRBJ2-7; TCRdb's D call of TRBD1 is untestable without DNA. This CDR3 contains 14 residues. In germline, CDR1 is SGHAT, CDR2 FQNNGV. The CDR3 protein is CASSLDRGNCEQYF.

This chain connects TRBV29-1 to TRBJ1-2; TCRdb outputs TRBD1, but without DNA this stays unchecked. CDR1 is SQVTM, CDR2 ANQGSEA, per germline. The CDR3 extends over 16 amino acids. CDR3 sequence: CSVEDRLMGGAYGYTF.

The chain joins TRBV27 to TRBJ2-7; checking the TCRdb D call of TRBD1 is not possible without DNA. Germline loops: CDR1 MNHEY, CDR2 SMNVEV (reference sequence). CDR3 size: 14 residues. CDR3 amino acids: CASSVRTENYEQYF.

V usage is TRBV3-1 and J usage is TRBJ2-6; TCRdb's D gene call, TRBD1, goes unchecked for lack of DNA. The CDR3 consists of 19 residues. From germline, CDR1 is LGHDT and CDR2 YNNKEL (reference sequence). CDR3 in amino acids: CASSQVRGQEASGANVLTF.